This T cell receptor beta chain was found in a study of early T cells in non-severe SARS-CoV-2 infection. About this clonotype: Antigen unknown.

TCRdb reprocessed the 5' RACE reads via MiXCR and lists one record per CDR3 protein. The sample has more than 75,000 distinct CDR3 sequences; roughly 13% are singletons. Study outcomes and limitations: Using VDJdb, the matching emphasized anti-spike CD8 responses while missing private and CD4 specificities.

The junction had 8 bases not matched to a gene; V was cut back by 0 bases and J by 5 bases. There are 15 residues in the CDR3. Per germline, CDR1 SGDLS and CDR2 YYNGEE. The sequenced sample consisted of whole blood. The clonotype comes from an adult who was a healthcare worker with PCR-confirmed SARS-CoV-2 infection or an uninfected control (not recorded which). The genes are TRBV9 and TRBJ2-7; 7 bases fit TRBD2. The CDR3 loop reads CASSVDGRLPDEQYF. CDR3 nucleotides: TGTGCCAGCAGCGTAGACGGGAGGTTACCCGACGAGCAGTACTTC.